The 15 T cell receptor beta chains reported below all come from one sample, sequenced in a study of cytomegalovirus exposure and HLA in healthy donors. 13 Jbeta primers and 60 Vbeta primers were used for the PCR. This table comes from immunoSEQ multiplex PCR, and its TCRdb copy is limited to in-frame clones, with some not included. The sample records approximately 150,000 clones, approximately 80% being singletons. The sequencing sample was made of PBMCs. These receptors all stem from a man in his forties in good health and CMV-seronegative.

This clone appeared once. The chain is built from TRBV27 and TRBJ1-1; 12 bases map to TRBD1. The CDR3 runs 17 residues. CDR1 is MNHEY, CDR2 SMNVEV, per germline (reference sequence). Germline trimming cut 2 bases from V and 1 base from J; bases unmatched to any gene: 5. CDR3 DNA sequence: TGTGCCAGCAGTTTACAGGGACAGGGGGCCGGGAACACTGAAGCTTTCTTT. It yields the protein CASSLQGQGAGNTEAFF.

The V and J genes are TRBV5-1 and TRBJ1-4, with a weak D call TRBD1 (5 bases). The germline V gene encodes CDR1 SGHRS and CDR2 YFSETQ. The CDR3 length is 12 residues. V lost 2 bases and J 14 bases, leaving 13 bases between the germline ends. The CDR3 is CASSLHGQSLFF. DNA for the CDR3: TGCGCCAGCAGCTTACACGGACAATCCCTGTTTTTT.

A single count supports this clone. The gene calls are TRBV27 and TRBJ1-1; the match to TRBD1 covers 7 bases. This CDR3 is 17 amino acids long. Per the germline V gene, CDR1 is MNHEY and CDR2 is SMNVEV (reference sequence). V was pared by 4 bases and J by 0 bases, with 11 bases of the junction left unmatched. The CDR3 spells CASSSPDRLGMNTEAFF. CDR3 nucleotides: TGTGCCAGCAGTTCCCCGGACAGGTTGGGGATGAACACTGAAGCTTTCTTT.

This clone has more than one count but fewer than ten. The chain uses TRBV18 and TRBJ2-3, with D possibly being TRBD2 (7 bases). Germline-derived CDR1 and CDR2 are KGHSH and LQKENI. V lost 1 base to trimming and J lost 4 bases, with 12 bases between them. CDR3 length: 15 amino acids. The CDR3 is CASSPRGGAPDTQYF. The DNA for the CDR3 is TGTGCCAGCTCACCACGGGGGGGCGCACCAGATACGCAGTATTTT.

Only one count was recorded for this clone. V usage is TRBV7-9 and J usage is TRBJ2-3; tentative D call: TRBD2 (5 bases). V lost 7 bases to trimming and J lost 4 bases, with 18 bases between them. The CDR3 totals 15 residues. Germline lookup yields CDR1 SEHNR and CDR2 FQNEAQ (reference sequence). Here the CDR3 reads CASTNLVGVSDTQYF. The CDR3 coding sequence is TGTGCCAGCACCAACTTGGTCGGGGTATCAGATACGCAGTATTTT. The complete variable domain, with remaining parts taken from reference TRBV7-9 and TRBJ2-3, reads DTGVSQNPRHKITKRGQNVTFRCDPISEHNRLYWYRQTLGQGPEFLTYFQNEAQLEKSRLLSDRFSAERPKGSFSTLEIQRTEQGDSAMYLCASTNLVGVSDTQYFGPGTRLTVL.

The chain uses TRBV7-3 and TRBJ2-3; TRBD2 matches 14 bases. V lost 5 bases, J lost 5 bases, and 3 bases stayed unmatched. The CDR3 length is 15 residues. Per germline, CDR1 SGHTA and CDR2 FQGTGA. The CDR3, as DNA: TGTGCCAGCAGCGGACTAGCGGGGGGAGGAGATACGCAGTATTTT. Protein sequence: CASSGLAGGGDTQYF.

This clone has a handful of counts. The gene calls are TRBV19 and TRBJ1-2, with D perhaps TRBD1 (6 bases). V gave up 2 bases and J gave up 5 bases, with 15 bases separating them. The CDR3 contains 15 residues. The germline V gene has CDR1 LNHDA and CDR2 SQIVND (reference sequence). The CDR3 nucleotides are TGTGCCAGTAGTATAAGGGACATCGTTGTATATGGCTACACCTTC. Residues: CASSIRDIVVYGYTF.

The V call is TRBV18, the J call TRBJ2-5; D gene ambiguous. From germline, CDR1 is KGHSH and CDR2 LQKENI. The CDR3 sequence is 15 residues long. V dropped 3 bases and J dropped 5 bases, with 16 bases sitting between them. CDR3 bases: TGTGCCAGCTCACCCACACAAACAGCCGGCGAGACCCAGTACTTC. It codes for CASSPTQTAGETQYF.

V and J are TRBV7-2 and TRBJ2-5; TRBD2 might be the D (5 bases). The J call is doubtful: the DNA matches TRBJ2-7 better. Germline assignment: CDR1 SGHTA and CDR2 FQGNSA. The CDR3 runs to 16 residues. The CDR3 protein is CASSLVRGTQAYEQYF. The CDR3 nucleotides read TGTGCCAGCAGCTTAGTTCGGGGTACCCAAGCCTACGAGCAGTACTTC.

The genes are TRBV9 and TRBJ1-6, with D unresolved. The CDR3 loop spans 14 amino acids. Germline loops: CDR1 SGDLS, CDR2 YYNGEE. Trimming cost V 3 bases and J 5 bases, with 9 bases left between them. The CDR3 reads CASSGLSDNSPLHF. CDR3 coding DNA: TGTGCCAGCAGCGGACTGTCGGATAATTCACCCCTCCACTTT.

The genes are TRBV2 and TRBJ2-3, with D maybe TRBD2 (5 bases). V gave up 7 bases and J gave up 2 bases, with 13 bases separating them. Germline V gene lookup returns CDR1 SNHLY and CDR2 FYNNEI. This CDR3 comprises 14 residues. CDR3 in DNA: TGTGCCAGCAAAATCGGGGAGAACACAGATACGCAGTATTTT. Translated, it gives CASKIGENTDTQYF.

The chain links TRBV28 to TRBJ2-1; 8 nucleotides match TRBD1. The junction had 9 bases not matched to a gene; V was cut back by 7 bases and J by 4 bases. Per germline, CDR1 MDHEN and CDR2 SYDVKM. The CDR3 has 15 residues. CDR3 sequence: CASIEGTGVYNEQFF. The CDR3 coding sequence is TGTGCCAGCATAGAGGGGACAGGAGTATACAATGAGCAGTTCTTC.

CDR3 nucleotide sequence: TGTGCCTGGAGTGTAGGGGTAGCGGGGGGGTTTACAGATACGCAGTATTTT. It codes for CAWSVGVAGGFTDTQYF. The chain has TRBV30 and TRBJ2-3; 11 bases map to TRBD2. After removal of 0 bases from V and 3 bases from J, the junction contained 8 bases not matched to a gene. This CDR3 is built from 17 residues. Germline lookup yields CDR1 GTSNPN and CDR2 SVGIG (reference sequence).

The rearrangement links TRBV2 to TRBJ1-2; 7 bases line up with TRBD1. The CDR3 is 14 residues long. CDR1 is SNHLY, CDR2 FYNNEI, per germline. Losses at the gene ends were 5 bases for V and 4 bases for J; bases not matched to a gene: 7. This CDR3 reads CASSLTGIPYGYTF. The CDR3 nucleotides are TGTGCCAGCAGTCTGACAGGGATTCCCTATGGCTACACCTTC.

The rearrangement uses TRBV4-1 and TRBJ1-1, with TRBD1 matching 7 bases. The CDR3 covers 15 residues. Germline CDR1 reads MGHRA; CDR2 reads YSYEKL. Unmatched junction bases numbered 5, after V lost 2 bases and J lost 2 bases. CDR3 nucleotides: TGCGCCAGCAGCCAATGGGACAGTGGAAACACTGAAGCTTTCTTT. Amino acids: CASSQWDSGNTEAFF.